This T cell receptor (beta chain) was documented in a study of OX40 agonist ivuxolimab in advanced cancers. Some background on the complete study: Ivuxolimab, which targeted the costimulatory receptor OX40 (CD134), was an agonistic, fully human IgG2 monoclonal antibody. Intravenous ivuxolimab was administered to patients every 2 weeks at six dose levels: 0.01, 0.1, 0.3, 1.5, 3 and 10 mg/kg. Patients were allowed to have had prior anti-PD-1, anti-PD-L1 or anti-CTLA-4 therapy, and around 40% of the dose-escalation patients had previously received checkpoint inhibitors. Three dose-escalation patients achieved partial responses, one with hepatocellular carcinoma and two with cutaneous melanoma. The dose-escalation cohort was roughly 87% male with a mean age of about 54 years, ranging from roughly 23 to 90. Of the 50 to 55 patients in dose escalation, some 20 had hepatocellular carcinoma, some 15 had melanoma, 9 had renal cell carcinoma and 9 had head and neck cancer. The paper reports the monotherapy dose-escalation portion (N ≈ 52 patients) of the phase I ivuxolimab trial. The purpose of peripheral TCRbeta sequencing was to test whether ivuxolimab changed TCR sequence diversity and led to clonal T-cell expansion.

A word on this clone: Its antigen is currently not known. Base qualities are not recorded, but no much larger clone differs from it by a single base.

Patients with a history of autoimmune disease or receiving systemic immunosuppression were excluded from the trial. Peripheral blood for TCR sequencing was collected from all dose cohorts at baseline, on cycle 4 day 1, and on cycle 7 day 1. Samples came from an open-label, multicenter, first-in-human phase I dose-escalation trial of ivuxolimab. Adults with locally advanced or metastatic melanoma, renal cell carcinoma, hepatocellular carcinoma or head and neck squamous cell carcinoma were enrolled in the trial. Before TCR sequencing, CD4+ T cells and CD8+ T cells were sorted from peripheral blood as separate populations. Genomic DNA was extracted from sorted cells for sequencing of the TCRbeta CDR3 region. TCRbeta CDR3 regions were sequenced using the immunoSEQ Assay. This immuneACCESS table, as held by TCRdb, lists in-frame sequences with V and J called but not all clones. Of the missing ones, under half trace to an unresolved V gene in checked studies; the others have no known cause. The sample has 99,000 or so clones on record, approximately 95% of them singletons. Less than 0.2% of the sample is in the top ten clones.

Results and caveats for the whole study, not just this receptor: Which antigens the clonally expanded peripheral T cells were specific for was not determined. On average, CD8+ T cells showed more expanded clones than CD4+ T cells after ivuxolimab. At doses of 0.1 to 3.0 mg/kg, clonal expansion of both CD4+ and CD8+ blood T cells was observed from baseline to week 6. Partial responders in the 0.1-3.0 mg/kg groups had among the lowest normalized peripheral clonal expansion, especially among CD8+ T cells. Low levels of normalized T-cell clonal expansion were also shown by some nonresponding patients.

This TCR derives from an adult with an advanced solid tumor such as melanoma, head and neck, liver or kidney cancer. Sequenced here: CD4+ or CD8+ T cells sorted from blood, sampled in a trial of the OX40 agonist ivuxolimab.

The CDR3: CASSLQQAYEQYF. In nucleotide form, the sequence is TGCGCCAGCAGCTTGCAACAGGCATACGAGCAGTACTTC. Recombination connected TRBV5-1 to TRBJ2-7; the D gene is possibly TRBD1, with 5 bases matching. Taken from the germline V gene, the CDR1 and CDR2 loops are SGHRS and YFSETQ. The germline ends are 9 bases apart after V is trimmed by 1 base and J by 4 bases. CDR3 length: 13 amino acids, cysteine to phenylalanine. Only the CDR3 part of the read is kept: 39 bases, read in frame from the first base.